This T cell receptor beta chain derives from a study of human T cells and chemical hapten exposure. Overall study: 2% DPC applied to a roughly 2 cm by roughly 2 cm arm area sensitized donors.

Germline V gene data show CDR1 as SQVTM and CDR2 as ANQGSEA. V lost 4 bases and J lost 3, with 10 bases in between. The CDR3 sequence is 13 residues long. The sample's time point: patch test 1, 2 weeks after DPC sensitization. Treatment denoted: therapeutic diphenylcyclopropenone sensitization with weekly scalp DPC. Blood collection happened ahead of applying each patch test. TCRdb re-called the RACE reads through MiXCR, storing one row per CDR3 protein. This sample has about 49,000 distinct CDR3 sequences, with about 9% found just once. The sample consisted of whole blood, taken in connection with sensitization to the hapten diphenylcyclopropenone (DPC). V is TRBV29-1 and J is TRBJ1-3, with D maybe TRBD1 (6 bases). The receptor was derived from a woman aged 50 to 60 with alopecia areata. Some clones in this sample may be carry-over from other donors' samples. This CDR3 reads CSVGDIDGNTIYF. In DNA form, the CDR3 reads TGCAGCGTTGGGGACATTGATGGAAACACCATATATTTT.